This TCR beta chain was sequenced for a study of blood T cells in healthy people across ages (dated by TCRdb to between 2014 and 2016). As for the study more broadly: In model experiments, template switching captured about one uniquely barcoded TCR beta cDNA molecule for every two T cells. The study measured age-related changes in TCR beta repertoire diversity using deep sequencing normalized with unique cDNA molecular identifiers. The donors were divided into four age groups: young (average roughly 17 years), middle-aged (roughly 42), aged (about 60) and long-lived (82). To avoid experimental bias, donors of different ages were distributed randomly across sequencing lanes. The study analyzed two additional independent replicas of 1 million unique cDNA reads from the same blood draw for two donors, one aged 18 to 30 and one aged 80 or older. The paper's findings and limits, for the study overall: The percentage of naive T cells measured by flow cytometry correlated strongly with observed TCR beta diversity. Donor CMV infection status was unknown, potentially confounding age-related changes in expanded clonotypes. Conclusive comparison of naive and antigen-experienced compartments was prevented by the profiling of bulk unsorted PBMCs. Estimates of total diversity from one million sequenced T cells were regarded as lower bounds and underestimates. The long-lived group showed more naive CD4+ T cells, fewer expanded clones and increased TCR diversity than the aged group, suggesting age selection. As age increased, observed TCR beta diversity per million T cells dropped in a roughly linear way, and a significant reduction was already evident by age about 40.

The donors were some 36 Caucasian individuals from Russia, aged roughly 6 to 90 years, who were systemically healthy. Each donor gave about 10 milliliters of peripheral blood, drawn into EDTA-treated Vacutainer tubes. Ficoll-Paque density-gradient centrifugation was used to isolate PBMCs, with at least 6.5 million per sample. Total RNA, at least 6 micrograms per sample, was extracted from PBMCs with Trizol reagent. Naive CD45RAhigh/CD27high T cell percentages were measured by flow cytometry on a PBMC aliquot from every donor. Per the germline V gene (reference sequence), MNHEY is the CDR1 and SMNVEV is the CDR2. Relative to germline, V is missing 6 bases and J is missing 1 base, with 14 bases of the junction outside any gene match. The CDR3, from cysteine to phenylalanine, totals 19 residues. Only CDR3 DNA is held: 57 bases, read in frame from base 1. Libraries were built with 5' RACE. The instrument given in TCRdb is Illumina HiSeq 2500. The second PCR ran for about 7 to 11 cycles and used a J-beta primer mix along with a sample-barcoded 5' primer. Each TCR beta cDNA molecule received a unique molecular identifier from a template-switch 5' adaptor carrying 12 random nucleotides. At least 2.5 million CDR3-containing paired-end reads were obtained from each sample. All of the RNA was converted into first-strand cDNA using the Mint cDNA synthesis kit, with a TRBC-specific oligonucleotide serving as the primer. Following uracil-DNA glycosylase treatment, all cDNA underwent a first 18-cycle PCR with the universal primers M1SS and BC2_uni_R. As for how the authors treated the data: Normalization of each sample was performed by random selection of 1 million high-quality reads, each carrying a distinct molecular identifier. Reads sharing molecular identifiers were discarded rather than binned into consensus sequences. MiTCR, with a Q25 quality threshold and the strictest error-elimination algorithm, was used for CDR3 identification, clonotype clustering and error correction. A nonparametric unseen species model using Euler transformation provided a lower-bound estimate of total TCR beta diversity. TCRdb itself trimmed the public reads at Q25 with fastp, ran MiXCR and retained productive beta chains. Merged by CDR3 protein, the rows form single entries marked with the most common genes and DNA. TCRdb's processing, not the study's, gives the V and J calls here. A total of 1.4 million to 1.5 million distinct CDR3 sequences appear in this sample, 42% of them only once. In total, the top ten clones hold roughly 7.9% of the sample.

This clonotype was seen more than once but under ten times. Its antigen specificity is not known. Base qualities are missing; no much larger clone stands one base away. The sequence derives from a woman aged 18-29 years in good health. The sample comprised blood. The chain links TRBV27 with TRBJ1-5, and 11 junctional nucleotides match TRBD1. The CDR3 reads CASSHIRTGGFGSNQPQHF. The DNA sequence reads TGTGCCAGCAGCCACATTCGGACAGGGGGCTTTGGAAGCAATCAGCCCCAGCATTTT.